These T cell receptor beta chains were read from a single sample in a study of shared clonotypes between healthy human individuals. Clones were sequenced by immunoSEQ multiplex PCR, and TCRdb holds only the in-frame ones, with some missing. The sample has some 2.1 million clones; roughly 93% are singletons. Specimen: naive CD8+ T cells from PBMCs. The source of these receptors is a man aged 18 to 30 in good health. Some clones in this sample may be carry-over from other donors' samples. Both conserved end residues are part of each CDR3.

j_gene: TRBJ2-1
v_gene: TRBV30
CDR3aa: CAWSVWRGSSNEQFF

j_gene: TRBJ1-5
v_gene: TRBV9
CDR3aa: CASSPTSYGQPQHF

j_gene: TRBJ1-4
v_gene: TRBV9
CDR3aa: CASSVEQGVATNEKLFF

j_gene: TRBJ1-1
v_gene: TRBV4-1
CDR3aa: CASSQVTTNTEAFF

j_gene: TRBJ2-1
v_gene: TRBV6-1
CDR3aa: CASSEVIAGYNEQFF

j_gene: TRBJ2-1
v_gene: TRBV7-2
CDR3aa: CASSPGAGGIYNEQFF

j_gene: TRBJ1-1
v_gene: TRBV27
CDR3aa: CASSPTLRTEAFF

j_gene: TRBJ1-1
v_gene: TRBV7-8
CDR3aa: CASSLGGGEAFF

j_gene: TRBJ2-3
v_gene: TRBV27
CDR3aa: CASSPKRWISGRTDTQYF

j_gene: TRBJ1-1
v_gene: TRBV28
CDR3aa: CASSPGQGAYTEAFF

j_gene: TRBJ2-2
v_gene: TRBV19
CDR3aa: CASSQGTGFAGELFF

j_gene: TRBJ2-1
v_gene: TRBV7-9
CDR3aa: CASSLTSGTHNEQFF

j_gene: TRBJ1-4
v_gene: TRBV5-3
CDR3aa: CARSLWWRVREKLFF

j_gene: TRBJ2-3
v_gene: TRBV9
CDR3aa: CASSVEAGSTDTQYF

j_gene: TRBJ2-5
v_gene: TRBV4-1
CDR3aa: CASSPHGTQNQETQYF

j_gene: TRBJ2-1
v_gene: TRBV11-2
CDR3aa: CASSSRRGYNEQFF

j_gene: TRBJ2-1
v_gene: TRBV7-9
CDR3aa: CASSLDVTGPEQFF

j_gene: TRBJ2-7
v_gene: TRBV4-3
CDR3aa: CASSQKLAGEFYEQYF

j_gene: TRBJ2-1
v_gene: TRBV29-1
CDR3aa: CSVDLLAGGDEQFF

j_gene: TRBJ2-7
v_gene: TRBV11-3
CDR3aa: CASSSRHNYEQYF

j_gene: TRBJ2-7
v_gene: TRBV27
CDR3aa: CASSSWTESYEQYF

j_gene: TRBJ1-4
v_gene: TRBV27
CDR3aa: CASSLSNRSPYDNEKLFF

j_gene: TRBJ2-5
v_gene: TRBV4-1
CDR3aa: CASSQDRREGRQYF

j_gene: TRBJ1-2
v_gene: TRBV7-9
CDR3aa: CASSLTGSSYGYTF

j_gene: TRBJ2-1
v_gene: TRBV5-1
CDR3aa: CASSLLLREDEQFF

j_gene: TRBJ2-3
v_gene: TRBV19
CDR3aa: CASSIDRAGVTDTQYF

j_gene: TRBJ2-1
v_gene: TRBV6-4
CDR3aa: CASSEEDSSYNEQFF

j_gene: TRBJ2-5
v_gene: TRBV11-2
CDR3aa: CASSLEPGETQYF

j_gene: TRBJ2-7
v_gene: TRBV7-9
CDR3aa: CASSFEGDEQYF

j_gene: TRBJ1-1
v_gene: TRBV2
CDR3aa: CASSESVGVGTEAFF

j_gene: TRBJ2-7
v_gene: TRBV7-9
CDR3aa: CASSPRVSTYEQYF

j_gene: TRBJ2-3
v_gene: TRBV29-1
CDR3aa: CSVEAGGRTDTQYF

j_gene: TRBJ2-7
v_gene: TRBV6-5
CDR3aa: CASSYSFRNGRDEQYF

j_gene: TRBJ2-1
v_gene: TRBV27
CDR3aa: CASSSLVSRDRGYNEQFF

j_gene: TRBJ2-7
v_gene: TRBV6-5
CDR3aa: CASSYPEGGEQYF

j_gene: TRBJ1-5
v_gene: TRBV7-6
CDR3aa: CASTPLAGVNQPQHF

j_gene: TRBJ1-5
v_gene: TRBV6-1
CDR3aa: CARDRTGQPQHF

j_gene: TRBJ2-2
v_gene: TRBV5-4
CDR3aa: CASSSEPGQGGTGELFF

j_gene: TRBJ2-5
v_gene: TRBV28
CDR3aa: CASSLSRTDQETQYF

j_gene: TRBJ1-1
v_gene: TRBV4-1
CDR3aa: CASSQPRDSLWDTEAFF

j_gene: TRBJ2-1
v_gene: TRBV11-2
CDR3aa: CASSLGRHEQFF

j_gene: TRBJ1-1
v_gene: TRBV7-6
CDR3aa: CASSSRVVYTEAFF

j_gene: TRBJ2-5
v_gene: TRBV13
CDR3aa: CASSHHEIAWETQYF

j_gene: TRBJ2-7
v_gene: TRBV7-9
CDR3aa: CASRPSVESSYEQYF

j_gene: TRBJ1-2
v_gene: TRBV9
CDR3aa: CASSPGGGSYGYTF

j_gene: TRBJ2-2
v_gene: TRBV5-4
CDR3aa: CASSQGLAGAGAPGELFF

j_gene: TRBJ2-7
v_gene: TRBV4-1
CDR3aa: CASSPAPGVGEQYF

j_gene: TRBJ2-3
v_gene: TRBV7-8
CDR3aa: CASSLETASTDTQYF

j_gene: TRBJ2-3
v_gene: TRBV6-1
CDR3aa: CASSERGRGTDTQYF

j_gene: TRBJ1-4
v_gene: TRBV28
CDR3aa: CASSFDSEVGEKLFF

j_gene: TRBJ2-1
v_gene: TRBV5-8
CDR3aa: CASSPTKEQFF

j_gene: TRBJ1-1
v_gene: TRBV7-8
CDR3aa: CASSLETRSTNTEAFF

j_gene: TRBJ2-5
v_gene: TRBV11-2
CDR3aa: CASSLVGGQETQYF